A single count supports the clone carrying this TCR beta chain. Its antigen is currently unknown. These data come from a study of T cell responses to AZD1222 COVID-19 vaccine. Notes on the study in general: Distributed over spike, vaccine-associated CD4 TCRs predominated at 160-218 and 743-854. There were mostly white British donors and more females than males, and clonal diversity was possibly underestimated.

Sequenced by immunoSEQ multiplex PCR; TCRdb stores in-frame clones only, minus some. This sample has 120,000 to 150,000 clones, with 85% to 90% found just once. The trim removed 3 bases at V and 10 bases at J, leaving 8 bases unmatched. Looked up from germline, CDR1 is MGHDK and CDR2 is SYGVNS. The CDR3 has 13 residues. The sequence was collected from an adult who received the AZD1222 COVID-19 vaccine. The specimen comprised peripheral blood, sampled 28 days after the second AZD1222 dose. V usage is TRBV25-1 and J usage is TRBJ1-2; 7 positions match TRBD1. The DNA for the CDR3 is TGTGCCAGCAGTGAGACAGGGACCCTCGTCTACACCTTC. Residues: CASSETGTLVYTF.